The T cell receptor beta chain under discussion was sequenced for a study of regulatory T cells in long-lasting Graves disease. Construction of TCR beta libraries relied on iRepertoire HTBI primers and on Arm-PCR targeting CDR3 regions. TCRdb analysed the multiplex PCR reads with MiXCR anew, one entry per CDR3 protein. The sample contains 200,000 to 250,000 distinct CDR3 sequences, around 18% of which appear only once. The time point: newly diagnosed GD, antithyroid drugs for less than 3 months. The TCR library used RNA extracted from PBMCs. Trimming took off 0 bases at V and 4 bases at J, with 16 bases between the two ends. The germline V gene has CDR1 SGDLS and CDR2 YYNGEE. There are 16 residues in the CDR3. This clonotype was found a few times.

The chain is built from TRBV9 and TRBJ2-5, with D perhaps TRBD2 (6 bases). Source: peripheral blood mononuclear cells (PBMCs), taken at new diagnosis, from a patient treated with antithyroid drugs. This receptor was identified in a female donor with Graves disease. In DNA form, the CDR3 reads TGTGCCAGCAGCGTAGATCCCCTAGCGCGGGGAGAGACCCAGTACTTC. It is translated as CASSVDPLARGETQYF.